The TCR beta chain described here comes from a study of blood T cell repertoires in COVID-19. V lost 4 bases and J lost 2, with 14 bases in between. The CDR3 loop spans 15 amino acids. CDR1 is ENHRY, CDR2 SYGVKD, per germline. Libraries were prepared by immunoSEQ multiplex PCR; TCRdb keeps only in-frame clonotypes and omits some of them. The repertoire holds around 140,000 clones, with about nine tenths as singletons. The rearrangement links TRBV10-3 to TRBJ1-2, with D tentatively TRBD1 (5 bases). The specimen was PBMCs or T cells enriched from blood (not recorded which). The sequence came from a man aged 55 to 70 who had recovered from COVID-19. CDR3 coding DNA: TGTGCCATCAGTGGGGATGTACAGGCGAACTATGGCTACACCTTC. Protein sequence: CAISGDVQANYGYTF.